Below, 25 T cell receptor beta chains from the same sample are listed, as sequenced in a study of Graves' ophthalmopathy and Graves' hyperthyroidism. Amplification of the TCR beta CDR3 regions used RNA transcripts (as template). RT-PCR in the first round used HTBI primers; a second-round multiplex PCR followed. TCRdb called the multiplex PCR reads again in MiXCR, with one record for every CDR3 protein. Here the sample spans more than 550,000 distinct CDR3 sequences, over 40% being singletons. Sample: peripheral blood. These receptors were taken from an adult man with Graves' ophthalmopathy.

The chain links TRBV9 to TRBJ1-1; D is ambiguous. Germline loops: CDR1 SGDLS, CDR2 YYNGEE. The V gene lost 3 bases and the J gene lost 1 base, with 13 bases spanning the gap. The CDR3 extends over 15 amino acids. The CDR3 here is CASSGSGFSNTEAFF. DNA for the CDR3: TGTGCCAGCAGCGGATCGGGATTTTCGAACACTGAAGCTTTCTTT.

The chain couples TRBV6-1 to TRBJ1-1, with 7 nucleotides matching TRBD1. The CDR3 covers 15 residues. Germline V gives CDR1 MNHNS, CDR2 SASEGT. Germline trimming cut 0 bases from V and 1 base from J; bases unmatched to any gene: 2. CDR3: CASSEAGTENTEAFF. The CDR3 nucleotides read TGTGCCAGCAGTGAAGCCGGGACAGAGAACACTGAAGCTTTCTTT.

This clonotype was found once. This chain's CDR3 is CASNMDRGYGSPLHF. CDR3 bases: TGTGCCAGCAATATGGACAGGGGGTACGGTTCACCCCTCCACTTT. V is TRBV11-2 and J is TRBJ1-6; 10 bases agree with TRBD1. CDR1 SGHAT and CDR2 FQNNGV come from the germline V gene. This CDR3 comprises 15 residues. The junction had 9 bases not matched to a gene; V was cut back by 7 bases and J by 9 bases.

Regarding this clonotype: A read error may account for a junction end that differs from germline. The rearrangement joins TRBV10-3 to TRBJ2-3; D gene ambiguous. Germline CDR1 and CDR2: ENHRY and SYGVKD. The CDR3 contains 11 residues. CDR3 nucleotides: TGTGCCATCAGTGAAGGAGATACGCGGTATTTT. Translation: CAISEGDTRYF.

V gene TRBV10-3 combines with J gene TRBJ2-5; D remains unclear. Germline values: CDR1 ENHRY, CDR2 SYGVKD. The CDR3 contains 14 residues. V lost 11 bases and J lost 4, with 20 bases in between. The CDR3 bases are TGTGCCGCCAAGAAGGTAGGCTCCGGAGAGACCCAGTACTTC. This gives the protein CAAKKVGSGETQYF.

The chain recombines TRBV25-1 with TRBJ2-3; a possible D gene is TRBD1 (6 bases). Deletions cut 6 bases from V and 2 bases from J, with 12 bases between. This CDR3 region has 14 residues. Germline CDR1 is MGHDK and CDR2 is SYGVNS. CDR3 in amino acids: CASSVRTATDTQYF. The CDR3 DNA reads TGTGCCAGCAGCGTCCGGACAGCCACAGATACGCAGTATTTT.

This clonotype was seen repeatedly, ten times or more. This chain uses TRBV20-1 with TRBJ2-7, with TRBD1 matching 7 bases. This CDR3 has 12 amino acids. Germline V gives CDR1 DFQATT, CDR2 SNEGSKA (reference sequence). The ends lost 5 bases at V and 3 bases at J; junction bases unmatched: 4. The CDR3, as DNA: TGCAGTGCTGGGGACAGCCTCTACGAGCAGTACTTC. This gives the protein CSAGDSLYEQYF.

With respect to this clonotype: This sequence may be a read error, since a much larger clone differs from it by one base. V gene TRBV24-1 combines with J gene TRBJ1-2; D unresolved. V was trimmed by 4 bases and J by 8 bases, leaving 10 bases between them. The CDR3 has 12 amino acids. The germline CDR1 and CDR2 sequences are KGHDR and SFDVKD. In nucleotides, the CDR3 is TGTGCCACCAGTGACTCCAGTGGGGGCTACACCTTC. Its translation: CATSDSSGGYTF.

CDR3: CASSMQGRYTQYF. For the CDR3, the DNA is TGTGCCAGTAGTATGCAGGGAAGGTATACGCAGTATTTT. The rearrangement links TRBV19 to TRBJ2-3, with D possibly matching TRBD1 (5 bases). Between the trimmed V and J ends, which lost 3 bases and 7 bases, there was a span of 11 bases. The CDR3 covers 13 residues. Germline CDR1 is LNHDA and CDR2 is SQIVND (reference sequence).

As regards this clonotype: Sequence at one end of the junction differs from germline and may be a read error. V and J are TRBV7-2 and TRBJ2-3, with TRBD2 as a possible D gene (6 bases). The CDR3 runs 16 residues. Germline V gene sequence: CDR1 SGHTA, CDR2 FQGNSA. DNA for the CDR3: TGTGCCAGCAGCTTATTGGAGGGGCGCCTCACAGATTCGCAGTATTTT. It specifies CASSLLEGRLTDSQYF.

The table lists this clonotype with a few counts. J is TRBJ2-2 and V is TRBV7-2; 8 bases are shared with TRBD2. The CDR3 is 17 residues long. V gave up 0 bases and J gave up 4 bases; unmatched junction bases: 7. CDR1 is SGHTA, CDR2 FQGNSA, per germline. This CDR3 reads CASSLALGRGVTGELFF. CDR3 in DNA: TGTGCCAGCAGCTTAGCGCTGGGGCGGGGGGTCACCGGGGAGCTGTTTTTT.

The rearrangement joins TRBV30 to TRBJ1-1; D gene unclear. V lost 1 base, J lost 7 bases, and 10 bases lay in between. Germline values: CDR1 GTSNPN, CDR2 SVGIG (reference sequence). This CDR3 has 12 residues. The chain's CDR3 is CAWSAPGNEAFF. DNA for the CDR3: TGTGCCTGGAGTGCCCCCGGGAATGAAGCTTTCTTT.

With respect to this clonotype: A much bigger clone sits one base away, suggesting this may be a read error. DNA of the CDR3: TGCGCCAGCAGCTACACCGAGACAGGGTTCTACGAGCAGTACTTC. Translated: CASSYTETGFYEQYF. The chain combines TRBV7-9 with TRBJ2-7, with 7 nucleotides matching TRBD1. The germline gives CDR1 SEHNR, CDR2 FQNEAQ (reference sequence). The length of the CDR3 is 15 residues.

The chain links TRBV11-1 to TRBJ1-2; D gene ambiguous. Trimming shortened V by 7 bases and J by 4 bases, and 10 bases separated the two germline ends. CDR3 length: 12 amino acids. Looked up from germline, CDR1 is SGHAT and CDR2 is FQDESV (reference sequence). CDR3 loop: CASIGTSYGYTF. DNA of the CDR3: TGTGCCAGCATTGGAACGAGCTATGGCTACACCTTC.

This clonotype was detected many times. The J gene is TRBJ1-3, the V gene TRBV2; D gene ambiguous. The CDR3 extends over 13 amino acids. Trimming removed 6 bases from V and 1 base from J, with 7 bases in between. Germline CDR1 and CDR2: SNHLY and FYNNEI. The DNA of the CDR3 is TGTGCCAGCAGGTCGGCTTCTGGAAACACCATATATTTT. It codes for CASRSASGNTIYF. Using reference TRBV2 and TRBJ1-3 for the parts outside the CDR3, the full variable domain is EPEVTQTPSHQVTQMGQEVILRCVPISNHLYFYWYRQILGQKVEFLVSFYNNEISEKSEIFDDQFSVERPDGSNFTLKIRSTKLEDSAMYFCASRSASGNTIYFGEGSWLTVV.

To note about this clonotype: A single base separates this from a much larger clone, so it may be a read error. The genes are TRBV5-1 and TRBJ2-7; D might be TRBD1 or TRBD2, each matching 5 bases. The CDR3 sequence is 14 residues long. Germline CDR1 is SGHRS and CDR2 is YFSETQ. Trimming pared 4 bases from V and 6 bases from J, leaving 17 bases between. The CDR3 DNA follows: TGCGCCAGCAGCGCCGGGACCAAGGGGCTCGAGCAGTACTTC. This translates into CASSAGTKGLEQYF.

This clonotype showed up many times. CDR3 sequence (DNA): TGCGCCAGCAGCCGATTACAGGGCTCCGAGCAGTACTTC. This translates into CASSRLQGSEQYF. The genes are TRBV5-1 and TRBJ2-7; perhaps TRBD1 as D (6 bases). This CDR3 region has 13 residues. Trimming shortened V by 4 bases and J by 6 bases, and 14 bases separated the two germline ends. The germline gives CDR1 SGHRS, CDR2 YFSETQ.

This chain connects TRBV29-1 to TRBJ1-5; TRBD1 matches at 10 bases. V dropped 4 bases and J dropped 3; count of bases not matched to a gene: 6. Germline values: CDR1 SQVTM, CDR2 ANQGSEA. This CDR3 has 15 residues. The CDR3 nucleotides are TGCAGCGTTGGTGAGACAGGGGGCTTCAATCAGCCCCAGCATTTT. It is translated as CSVGETGGFNQPQHF.

The CDR3 protein is CAISEERTGDDNYGYTF. The CDR3 region has the DNA TGTGCCATCAGTGAGGAGAGGACAGGGGACGATAACTATGGCTACACCTTC. The chain combines TRBV10-3 with TRBJ1-2; 9 bases fit TRBD1. The germline gives CDR1 ENHRY, CDR2 SYGVKD. V was pared by 2 bases and J by 1 base, with 8 bases of the junction left unmatched. This CDR3 is built from 17 residues.

This clonotype was seen a single time. The J gene is TRBJ2-7, the V gene TRBV7-9, with D maybe TRBD1 (7 bases). The germline CDR1 and CDR2 sequences are SEHNR and FQNEAQ (reference sequence). Between the trimmed V and J ends, which lost 3 bases and 2 bases, there was a span of 11 bases. The CDR3 runs to 14 residues. The CDR3 sequence: CASSLRDSPYEQYF. The CDR3 DNA follows: TGTGCCAGCAGCTTGCGGGACAGCCCCTACGAGCAGTACTTC.

This clonotype was recorded many times. The chain has TRBV2 and TRBJ2-5; D remains ambiguous. Trimming pared 7 bases from V and 9 bases from J, leaving 18 bases between. The germline gives CDR1 SNHLY, CDR2 FYNNEI. CDR3 length: 13 amino acids. The CDR3 DNA follows: TGTGCCAGCAAGCTAGGGCCGAATTGGTCCCAGTACTTC. Translation: CASKLGPNWSQYF.

This clonotype has just a few counts. The rearrangement uses TRBV6-5 and TRBJ2-7, with TRBD1 matching 12 bases. Germline lookup yields CDR1 MNHEY and CDR2 SVGAGI. V was pared by 4 bases and J by 3 bases, with 7 bases of the junction left unmatched. This CDR3 comprises 16 residues. CDR3 residues: CASSSAGQGAIYEQYF. In nucleotides, the CDR3 is TGTGCCAGCAGTTCCGCGGGACAGGGGGCGATCTACGAGCAGTACTTC.

This clonotype was counted once. Possible read error: a much larger clone is one base away. In DNA form, the CDR3 reads TGTGCCGGCAGCTTAGGTCGTCTAGCCGGAGAGACCCAGTACTTC. As protein: CAGSLGRLAGETQYF. The chain recombines TRBV2 with TRBJ2-5; a weak D match, TRBD2 (5 bases). Looked up from germline, CDR1 is SNHLY and CDR2 is FYNNEI. This CDR3 has 15 amino acids.

This clonotype occurred once. Being one base from a much bigger clone, this may be a read error. The gene calls are TRBV7-9 and TRBJ1-1; the D gene is possibly TRBD1 (5 bases). There are 14 residues in the CDR3. V was clipped by 8 bases and J by 5 bases, with 18 bases between them. Germline CDR1 is SEHNR and CDR2 is FQNEAQ (reference sequence). The CDR3: CASRQGTARTEAFF. The CDR3 nucleotides read TGTGCCAGCCGCCAAGGGACGGCACGAACTGAAGCTTTCTTT.

The V call is TRBV3-1, the J call TRBJ2-7, with D possibly being TRBD2 (6 bases). CDR3 length equals 13 residues. The V gene lost 11 bases and the J gene lost 5 bases, with 19 bases spanning the gap. The germline V gene has CDR1 LGHDT and CDR2 YNNKEL (reference sequence). CDR3 DNA sequence: TGTGCCTGGAGTGTACGGGGGAGCCACGAGCAGTACTTC. Protein product: CAWSVRGSHEQYF.